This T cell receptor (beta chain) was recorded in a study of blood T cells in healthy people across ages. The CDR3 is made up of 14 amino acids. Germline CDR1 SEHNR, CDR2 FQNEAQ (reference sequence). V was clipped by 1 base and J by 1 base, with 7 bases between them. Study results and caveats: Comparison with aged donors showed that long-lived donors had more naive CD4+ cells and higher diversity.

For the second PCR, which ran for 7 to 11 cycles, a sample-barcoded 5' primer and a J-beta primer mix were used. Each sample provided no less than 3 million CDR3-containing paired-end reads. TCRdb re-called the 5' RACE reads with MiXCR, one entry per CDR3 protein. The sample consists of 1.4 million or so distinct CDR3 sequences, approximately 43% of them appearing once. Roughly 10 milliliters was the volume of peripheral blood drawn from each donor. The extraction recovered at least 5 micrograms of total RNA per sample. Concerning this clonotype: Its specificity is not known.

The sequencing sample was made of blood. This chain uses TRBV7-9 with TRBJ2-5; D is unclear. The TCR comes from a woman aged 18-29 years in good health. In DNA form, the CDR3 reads TGTGCCAGCAGCTTAGAATACAGCCAAGAGACCCAGTACTTC. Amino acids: CASSLEYSQETQYF.